This entry lists 6 T cell receptor beta chains sequenced from one sample in a study of blood T cell repertoires in COVID-19. Using immunoSEQ multiplex PCR, the repertoire was profiled, and TCRdb retains in-frame clones only, with some absent. The repertoire holds about 380,000 clones, with about four fifths as singletons. The sequencing sample was made of peripheral blood. These receptors all come from a human donor with acute or convalescent COVID-19. The donor label of this sample is uncertain.

This clone has just one count. V and J are TRBV6-6 and TRBJ2-7; 8 bases are shared with TRBD1. With V trimmed by 6 bases and J by 4 bases, 2 bases remained unmatched. The CDR3 loop spans 12 amino acids. Germline V gene sequence: CDR1 MNHNY, CDR2 SVGAGI (reference sequence). CDR3 DNA sequence: TGTGCCAGCAGGGACAGGGAGTACGAGCAGTACTTC. It encodes CASRDREYEQYF.

The chain uses TRBV18 and TRBJ2-1; possibly TRBD1 for D (7 bases). Germline CDR1 KGHSH, CDR2 LQKENI. Trimming cost V 4 bases and J 7 bases, with 26 bases left between them. The CDR3 length is 18 residues. The DNA of the CDR3 is TGTGCCAGCTCACTTCACCCCCCTCCGCAGGGGGGTTGGAATGAGCAGTTCTTC. Amino acids: CASSLHPPPQGGWNEQFF.

This clone was recorded only once. This chain joins TRBV27 and TRBJ1-1; TRBD1 matches at 7 bases. V was clipped by 4 bases and J by 0 bases; unmatched bases: 2. The CDR3 runs 14 residues. The germline gives CDR1 MNHEY, CDR2 SMNVEV (reference sequence). The CDR3 sequence is CASSSGQLNTEAFF. In nucleotides, the CDR3 is TGTGCCAGCAGTTCGGGACAGCTGAACACTGAAGCTTTCTTT.

CDR3 residues: CASSFALSSYNEQFF. CDR3 DNA: TGTGCCAGCAGCTTTGCCCTGAGCTCCTACAATGAGCAGTTCTTC. The J gene is TRBJ2-1, the V gene TRBV7-9, with D hard to call. The CDR3 totals 15 residues. Per germline, CDR1 SEHNR and CDR2 FQNEAQ (reference sequence). Trimming pared 3 bases from V and 0 bases from J, leaving 9 bases between.

The chain joins TRBV9 to TRBJ1-5, with D possibly being TRBD1 (5 bases). The V end was cut by 3 bases, the J end by 1 base, with 11 bases between. The CDR3 contains 15 residues. Germline lookup yields CDR1 SGDLS and CDR2 YYNGEE. The chain's CDR3 is CASSAGTLSNQPQHF. CDR3 coding DNA: TGTGCCAGCAGCGCGGGGACTTTGAGCAATCAGCCCCAGCATTTT.

This clone was recorded once. This chain uses TRBV6-1 with TRBJ2-3; 12 bases align to TRBD2. CDR3 length: 17 amino acids. The V segment lost 2 bases and the J segment 0 bases; nucleotides outside the gene matches: 3. Germline V gives CDR1 MNHNS, CDR2 SASEGT. The CDR3 DNA reads TGTGCCAGCAGTGAAAGGACTAGCGGGACTAGCACAGATACGCAGTATTTT. This sequence encodes CASSERTSGTSTDTQYF.